This T cell receptor beta chain stems from a study of T cells after yellow fever vaccination. Study-wide context: Fractions of limited cellularity were prepared by means of SMART-Seq v4 Ultra Low Input. Whole-study results and caveats: Booster samples showed a return of most primary-vaccination clones (roughly 95% CD4, 70% to 90% CD8).

Deletions cut 4 bases from V and 7 bases from J, with 13 bases between. The germline V gene has CDR1 KGHDR and CDR2 SFDVKD. The CDR3 has 14 amino acids. A remark on this clonotype: The antigen remains undetermined.

By 5'RACE template switching, TCR cDNA was produced, with a universal primer site and UMIs added in the process. TCRdb re-called the 5' RACE reads with MiXCR, one entry per CDR3 protein. This table has a few hundred thousand distinct CDR3 sequences, 8.7% appearing once. This TCR was recovered from a man aged 18-30 years who received the YFV17D yellow fever vaccine. Source: PBMCs, taken on the day of the first yellow fever vaccination. The chain carries TRBV24-1 and TRBJ2-1; tentatively, D is TRBD1 (6 bases). CDR3 sequence: CATSDPDRPNEQFF. The DNA for the CDR3 is TGTGCCACCAGTGACCCCGACAGGCCTAATGAGCAGTTCTTC.